The present T cell receptor beta chain was sequenced within a study of CD8 T cells in Susac syndrome. Trimming removed 5 bases at V and 2 bases at J, with 12 bases between. CDR1 is KGHSH and CDR2 is LQKENI in the germline V gene. The CDR3 has 14 residues. RNA totalling roughly 0.45 to 1 ug underwent reverse transcription with random hexamers. The immunoSEQ assay covered 54 Vbeta and 13 Jbeta segments for CDR3. From the immunoSEQ multiplex PCR reads, TCRdb called clonotypes with MiXCR, one entry per CDR3 protein. The data show fewer than 250,000 distinct CDR3 sequences, approximately 95% seen once. Controls comprised healthy donors matched for age and sex. Negative isolation was used for CD8+ and CD4+ T cells, and FACS enrichment was applied to TEMRA cells.

Material for sequencing was CD4+ T cells from PBMCs. The sequence derives from a human donor in good health. V is TRBV18 and J is TRBJ1-1; D remains unclear. The DNA for the CDR3 is TGTGCCAGCTCAACGGTGGGAGTCAACACTGAAGCTTTCTTT. Its protein is CASSTVGVNTEAFF.